This record concerns one T cell receptor (beta chain) sequence. Method: immunoSEQ multiplex PCR; TCRdb's copy keeps in-frame clones and lacks some. The sample has roughly 150,000 clones; 85% to 90% are singletons. The CDR3 contains 20 residues. Germline assignment: CDR1 KGHSH and CDR2 LQKENI. Trimming cost V 8 bases and J 0 bases; bases outside gene matches: 22. The sample originates from a study of T cell responses to AZD1222 COVID-19 vaccine. V gene TRBV18 combines with J gene TRBJ1-3; 7 bases are shared with TRBD1. The sequencing used peripheral blood, collected 28 days after the second AZD1222 dose. This clonotype was sampled from an adult who received the AZD1222 COVID-19 vaccine. The CDR3 region is CASTPYRDHNYRGSGNTIYF. CDR3 in DNA: TGTGCCAGCACCCCCTATAGGGACCACAACTACAGGGGCTCTGGAAACACCATATATTTT. Supplemented by reference TRBV18 and TRBJ1-3, the full variable domain reads NAGVMQNPRHLVRRRGQEARLRCSPMKGHSHVYWYRQLPEEGLKFMVYLQKENIIDESGMPKERFSAEFPKEGPSILRIQQVVRGDSAAYFCASTPYRDHNYRGSGNTIYFGEGSWLTVV.